These 30 T cell receptor beta chains were all obtained from the same sample, sequenced in a study of blood T cell repertoires in COVID-19. The protocol was immunoSEQ multiplex PCR, while the TCRdb copy is restricted to in-frame clones and leaves out a portion. The table lists 70,000 to 80,000 clones, approximately 86% of them singletons. The sample comprised peripheral blood. Source of these receptors: a human donor in a cohort sampled during active COVID-19.

V gene TRBV19 combines with J gene TRBJ2-7; TRBD2 might be the D (6 bases). The germline CDR1 and CDR2 sequences are LNHDA and SQIVND (reference sequence). V was trimmed by 6 bases and J by 7 bases, leaving 16 bases between them. The CDR3 contains 13 residues. CDR3: CASSGTYKGEQYF. The CDR3 nucleotides read TGTGCCAGTAGCGGGACTTATAAGGGAGAGCAGTACTTC.

This chain's CDR3 is CASSRRTSGVNTDTQYF. In nucleotides, the CDR3 is TGTGCCAGTAGCCGGCGGACTAGCGGGGTGAACACAGATACGCAGTATTTT. The chain carries TRBV19 and TRBJ2-3; the match to TRBD2 covers 12 bases. The junction had 9 bases not matched to a gene; V was cut back by 6 bases and J by 2 bases. The CDR3 loop spans 17 amino acids. Germline V gene lookup returns CDR1 LNHDA and CDR2 SQIVND (reference sequence).

The chain is built from TRBV5-6 and TRBJ2-2; TRBD2 aligns across 9 bases. The CDR3 consists of 17 residues. CDR1 is SGHDT, CDR2 YYEEEE, per germline. The J segment lost 5 bases and the V segment lost 4 bases, leaving 12 bases of the junction unmatched. The CDR3 spells CASSQISGGSGTGELFF. CDR3 in DNA: TGTGCCAGCAGCCAGATAAGCGGGGGGAGCGGAACCGGGGAGCTGTTTTTT.

The chain couples TRBV19 to TRBJ1-6; D ambiguous. This CDR3 contains 14 residues. V was trimmed by 6 bases and J by 8 bases, leaving 14 bases between them. Germline lookup yields CDR1 LNHDA and CDR2 SQIVND (reference sequence). Here the CDR3 DNA reads TGTGCCAGTAGCCCTCGGCGGGCGGATTCACCCCTCCACTTT. Protein sequence: CASSPRRADSPLHF.

The rearrangement links TRBV6-5 to TRBJ2-1, with TRBD2 matching 7 bases. Trimming cost V 0 bases and J 8 bases; bases outside gene matches: 4. CDR1 is MNHEY, CDR2 SVGAGI, per germline. The CDR3 loop spans 14 amino acids. The CDR3 nucleotides are TGTGCCAGCAGTTACTCTGGGGCGGGGGATGAGCAGTTCTTC. The encoded protein is CASSYSGAGDEQFF.

This clone has only one observation. This chain links TRBV5-6 with TRBJ2-7; 8 positions agree with TRBD1. V lost 0 bases and J lost 7; bases outside the gene matches: 9. The CDR3 totals 15 residues. Germline V gives CDR1 SGHDT, CDR2 YYEEEE. CDR3 sequence: CASSLAGQGFREQYF. The CDR3 nucleotides read TGTGCCAGCAGCTTGGCTGGACAGGGTTTTAGGGAGCAGTACTTC.

The CDR3 sequence is CASSGTGYNEKLFF. In DNA, the CDR3 is TGTGCCAGCTCCGGGACAGGGTATAATGAAAAACTGTTTTTT. The V gene is TRBV19, the J gene TRBJ1-4, with 9 nucleotides matching TRBD1. Germline V CDR1 and CDR2: LNHDA, SQIVND (reference sequence). The CDR3 is 14 amino acids. The ends lost 9 bases at V and 4 bases at J; junction bases unmatched: 6.

The rearrangement uses TRBV11-2 and TRBJ2-3; the match to TRBD2 covers 8 bases. With V trimmed by 5 bases and J by 5 bases, 6 bases remained unmatched. Germline V lookup: CDR1 SGHAT, CDR2 FQNNGV. CDR3 length equals 14 residues. The CDR3 region has the DNA TGTGCCAGCAGCCTCGGGGGGGCGGTAGATACGCAGTATTTT. Protein: CASSLGGAVDTQYF.

This clone occurred once. This chain joins TRBV7-9 and TRBJ2-7, with a possible D match to TRBD1 (6 bases). The CDR3 is 14 residues long. CDR1 and CDR2 from the germline V gene are SEHNR and FQNEAQ (reference sequence). Between the trimmed V and J ends, which lost 5 bases and 0 bases, there was a span of 11 bases. The CDR3 DNA sequence: TGTGCCAGCAGCCCCTGGGACAACTCCTACGAGCAGTACTTC. It is translated as CASSPWDNSYEQYF.

The J gene is TRBJ2-1, the V gene TRBV6-1, with 8 bases identical to TRBD1. The CDR3 is 18 amino acids. V lost 0 bases to trimming and J lost 7 bases; unmatched junction nucleotides: 14. Germline V lookup: CDR1 MNHNS, CDR2 SASEGT. The CDR3 spells CASSEAHPPGGAGNEQFF. In DNA, the CDR3 is TGTGCCAGCAGTGAAGCGCATCCTCCAGGGGGCGCTGGGAATGAGCAGTTCTTC.

The V call is TRBV18, the J call TRBJ1-1; 7 positions match TRBD1. V gave up 3 bases and J gave up 3 bases; unmatched junction bases: 4. Germline assignment: CDR1 KGHSH and CDR2 LQKENI. The CDR3 runs 14 residues. The CDR3 region is CASSPRDSDTEAFF. The CDR3 DNA reads TGTGCCAGCTCACCGCGGGACAGCGACACTGAAGCTTTCTTT.

This CDR3 reads CASSHSPQGSPLHF. In nucleotides, the CDR3 is TGTGCCAGCAGCCACTCTCCCCAGGGATCACCCCTCCACTTT. The chain couples TRBV3-1 (or the pseudogene TRBV3-2) to TRBJ1-6, with a possible D match to TRBD1 (5 bases). Germline CDR1 LGHDT, CDR2 YNNKEL (reference sequence). CDR3 length equals 14 residues. With 3 bases removed from V and 10 bases from J, the gap between germline ends came to 13 bases.

This clone was counted a single time. The chain employs TRBV30 and TRBJ2-5; possible D gene TRBD1, 6 bases. The V gene lost 5 bases and the J gene lost 4 bases, with 14 bases spanning the gap. Germline loops: CDR1 GTSNPN, CDR2 SVGIG (reference sequence). The CDR3 consists of 13 residues. CDR3 DNA sequence: TGTGCCTGGCGGGCAGGGGCCCTAGAGACCCAGTACTTC. This gives the protein CAWRAGALETQYF.

The chain employs TRBV27 and TRBJ2-7; 14 bases map to TRBD2. Trimming took 6 bases from V and 0 from J; bases not matched to a gene: 7. CDR3 length: 17 amino acids. Germline lookup yields CDR1 MNHEY and CDR2 SMNVEV (reference sequence). The CDR3 loop is CASSRTSGGPNSYEQYF. In DNA form, the CDR3 reads TGTGCCAGCAGCCGGACTAGCGGGGGGCCCAACTCCTACGAGCAGTACTTC.

This clone occurred a few times. The CDR3 loop reads CASRRTGRNNEQFF. The CDR3 bases are TGTGCCAGCAGAAGGACAGGGAGAAACAATGAGCAGTTCTTC. The chain couples TRBV6-5 to TRBJ2-1; 8 bases map to TRBD1. The V gene end was trimmed by 6 bases and the J gene end by 5 bases; junction bases not matched to a gene: 6. There are 14 residues in the CDR3. Germline loops: CDR1 MNHEY, CDR2 SVGAGI.

This chain joins TRBV6-1 and TRBJ2-2, with 8 bases fitting TRBD2. This CDR3 has 15 amino acids. Per germline, CDR1 MNHNS and CDR2 SASEGT. V was pared by 2 bases and J by 1 base, with 0 bases of the junction left unmatched. The CDR3 is CASSELAGNTGELFF. CDR3 in DNA: TGTGCCAGCAGTGAACTAGCGGGGAACACCGGGGAGCTGTTTTTT.

CDR3 loop: CASSREGFPNYGYTF. The CDR3 DNA follows: TGTGCCAGCAGCCGGGAGGGGTTCCCTAACTATGGCTACACCTTC. This rearrangement joins TRBV7-8 to TRBJ1-2; possibly TRBD1 for D (5 bases). CDR1 and CDR2 (germline): SGHVS, FQNEAQ. V was trimmed by 5 bases and J by 0 bases, leaving 13 bases between them. This CDR3 has 15 residues.

V usage is TRBV7-2 and J usage is TRBJ2-7, with TRBD2 matching over 11 bases. J was trimmed by 2 bases and V by 3 bases; bases with no gene match: 9. This CDR3 has 17 amino acids. The germline gives CDR1 SGHTA, CDR2 FQGNSA. CDR3 sequence (DNA): TGTGCCAGCAGCTTCAGCCTAGCGGGGGGTTCTCCCTACGAGCAGTACTTC. Its translation is CASSFSLAGGSPYEQYF.

The gene calls are TRBV5-1 and TRBJ1-4, with 8 bases identical to TRBD1. Germline CDR1 reads SGHRS; CDR2 reads YFSETQ. CDR3 length: 15 amino acids. The trim removed 4 bases at V and 8 bases at J, leaving 10 bases unmatched. The CDR3 is CASSRERTGREKLFF. CDR3 nucleotides: TGCGCCAGCAGCCGGGAAAGGACAGGGCGGGAAAAACTGTTTTTT.

The J gene is TRBJ2-3, the V gene TRBV14; tentatively, D is TRBD1 (5 bases). The CDR3 runs to 15 residues. V dropped 4 bases and J dropped 4 bases, with 15 bases sitting between them. Looked up from germline, CDR1 is SGHDN and CDR2 is FVKESK. The CDR3 DNA sequence: TGTGCCAGCAGCCTAGTGGGTTTGGGGCCAGATACGCAGTATTTT. This translates into CASSLVGLGPDTQYF.

The chain's CDR3 is CASSLDSRTVSYEQYF. The CDR3 DNA is TGTGCCAGCAGCTTAGATTCTCGGACAGTCTCCTACGAGCAGTACTTC. V gene TRBV7-2 combines with J gene TRBJ2-7; perhaps TRBD1 as D (6 bases). The CDR3 is 16 amino acids. The V gene's germline CDR1 is SGHTA and CDR2 FQGNSA. Trimming took 1 base from V and 0 from J, leaving 13 bases between them.

The chain links TRBV5-5 to TRBJ1-1; D unclear. This CDR3 is 13 amino acids long. The V and J ends lost 4 bases and 3 bases respectively, with 10 bases between them. Per germline, CDR1 SGHKS and CDR2 YYEKEE (reference sequence). CDR3 in amino acids: CASSLVIDTEAFF. DNA of the CDR3: TGTGCCAGCAGCCTGGTTATCGACACTGAAGCTTTCTTT.

V gene TRBV6-5 combines with J gene TRBJ1-5, with D possibly being TRBD1 (5 bases). Germline V gene data show CDR1 as MNHEY and CDR2 as SVGAGI. The CDR3 length is 15 residues. Trimming removed 7 bases at V and 3 bases at J, with 16 bases between. CDR3 sequence (DNA): TGTGCCAGCACTAAAACGGGGGGGGACAATCAGCCCCAGCATTTT. It encodes CASTKTGGDNQPQHF.

The CDR3 coding sequence is TGCGCCAGCAGCCAAGATCAAGGGAGGGTACTGTTTTTT. Protein product: CASSQDQGRVLFF. The chain has TRBV4-1 and TRBJ1-4, with D unclear. CDR3 size: 13 residues. In germline, CDR1 is MGHRA, CDR2 YSYEKL. V was trimmed by 0 bases and J by 13 bases, leaving 12 bases between them.

This sequence joins TRBV28 and TRBJ1-3; D call uncertain. This CDR3 spans 14 amino acids. Germline V gives CDR1 MDHEN, CDR2 SYDVKM. Trimming cost V 9 bases and J 0 bases, with 12 bases left between them. Here the CDR3 DNA reads TGTGCCAGTGGGGAAGGGAGCTCTGGAAACACCATATATTTT. This gives the protein CASGEGSSGNTIYF.

The chain couples TRBV3-1 (or the pseudogene TRBV3-2) to TRBJ1-6; no firm D call. V lost 0 bases and J lost 8, with 17 bases in between. Looked up from germline, CDR1 is LGHDT and CDR2 is YNNKEL (reference sequence). The CDR3 is 17 amino acids. The CDR3 loop reads CASSQEVGPGWDSPLHF. DNA of the CDR3: TGTGCCAGCAGCCAAGAAGTGGGTCCGGGTTGGGATTCACCCCTCCACTTT.

The rearrangement links TRBV27 to TRBJ1-5; 9 positions match TRBD1. The CDR3 consists of 15 residues. Germline V gene sequence: CDR1 MNHEY, CDR2 SMNVEV (reference sequence). V was pared by 4 bases and J by 3 bases, with 4 bases of the junction left unmatched. DNA for the CDR3: TGTGCCAGCAGTTCGGGGACAGGGAACAATCAGCCCCAGCATTTT. It translates to CASSSGTGNNQPQHF.

The chain joins TRBV18 to TRBJ1-5; D is possibly TRBD1 (6 bases). The CDR3 extends over 14 amino acids. Germline CDR1 KGHSH, CDR2 LQKENI. Trimming cost V 2 bases and J 3 bases, with 8 bases left between them. In DNA, the CDR3 is TGTGCCAGCTCACCAACAGGGTTCAATCAGCCCCAGCATTTT. Encoded protein: CASSPTGFNQPQHF.

CDR3 residues: CASSQEWASGGASTDTQYF. The CDR3 coding sequence is TGTGCCAGCAGCCAAGAATGGGCTAGCGGGGGGGCTAGCACAGATACGCAGTATTTT. V gene TRBV3-1 (or the pseudogene TRBV3-2) combines with J gene TRBJ2-3, with 12 bases fitting TRBD2. Germline V gives CDR1 LGHDT, CDR2 YNNKEL (reference sequence). The CDR3 totals 19 residues. With 0 bases clipped from V and 0 bases from J, the junction kept 7 bases outside the gene matches.

This chain uses TRBV6-5 with TRBJ2-1; tentative D call: TRBD2 (5 bases). CDR3 length: 12 amino acids. The V gene's germline CDR1 is MNHEY and CDR2 SVGAGI. V lost 7 bases and J lost 6, with 10 bases in between. CDR3 nucleotides: TGTGCCAGCACCAACGGGGTCAATGAGCAGTTCTTC. It specifies CASTNGVNEQFF.